Described below is a single T cell receptor (beta chain) sequence and its context. The data derive from a study of shared clonotypes between healthy human individuals. The method was immunoSEQ multiplex PCR; TCRdb's version includes in-frame clones alone and lacks a portion of them. The sample holds about 1 million clones, 60% to 80% seen once. Germline CDR1 is KGHSH and CDR2 is LQKENI. Trimming shortened V by 2 bases and J by 2 bases, and 9 bases separated the two germline ends. This CDR3 comprises 14 residues. This sequence was found in a young man in good health. The chain carries TRBV18 and TRBJ1-2, with a weak D call TRBD1 (5 bases). Material: memory CD4+ T cells sorted from blood. The subset here: CD45RA-negative fraction. CDR3 coding DNA: TGTGCCAGCTCACCAGACAGATCCAACTATGGCTACACCTTC. Its protein product is CASSPDRSNYGYTF.